This entry describes one T cell receptor (beta chain). No antigen is known for it. TCRdb analysed the reads with MiXCR anew, one entry per CDR3 protein. The profile shows tens of thousands of distinct CDR3 sequences, around 20% of them singletons. This record belongs to a study of T cell repertoires in cytomegalovirus infection. About the research overall: TCR beta signatures that were public indicated CMV infection and matching HLA type.

The CDR3 sequence is 15 residues long. Trimming at V came to 0 bases and at J to 8 bases, leaving 2 bases not matched to a gene. The V call is TRBV12-3 or TRBV12-4, the J call TRBJ1-6, with 9 nucleotides matching TRBD1. This clonotype was obtained from a human donor in good health (CMV status not recorded). Some clones in this sample may be carry-over from other donors' samples. Sequencing was performed on CD8+ T cells from cultured PBMCs, taken from culture after CMV antigen stimulation. The chain's CDR3 is CASSLAGTGHSPLHF. CDR3 nucleotides: TGTGCCAGCAGTTTAGCCGGGACAGGGCATTCACCCCTCCACTTT.